The present T cell receptor (beta chain) was sequenced within a study of cytomegalovirus exposure and HLA in healthy donors. Trimming took off 0 bases at V and 7 bases at J, with 7 bases between the two ends. Germline CDR1 PRHDT, CDR2 FYEKMQ (reference sequence). CDR3 length equals 13 residues. 60 Vbeta and 13 Jbeta primers were used in PCR. The repertoire was sequenced with immunoSEQ multiplex PCR; TCRdb's copy has only in-frame clones and lacks some. The data contain under 150,000 clones, around 82% of them singletons. The sample comprised PBMCs. J is TRBJ2-1 and V is TRBV13; D is undetermined. The sequence came from a man between 45 and 60 years old in good health and CMV-seronegative. CDR3: CASSLGVGNEQFF. CDR3 coding DNA: TGTGCCAGCAGCTTAGGAGTCGGGAATGAGCAGTTCTTC.